This TCR beta chain was sequenced during a study of T cell responses to AZD1222 COVID-19 vaccine. Generated by immunoSEQ multiplex PCR, the TCRdb table keeps only in-frame clones and is missing some. The sample contains roughly 140,000 clones, over 80% of which appear only once. This clone was seen a single time. Its antigen is not known. CDR1 and CDR2 from the germline V gene are SGHRS and YFSETQ. Trimming cost V 4 bases and J 3 bases; bases outside gene matches: 6. This CDR3 is 14 amino acids long. Notes on the study in general: The donor group comprised mostly white British people and more females; the analysis possibly underestimated clonal diversity.

This specimen was peripheral blood, taken on day 0 of MenACWY control vaccination. This sequence originates from an adult in good health. The V call is TRBV5-1, the J call TRBJ1-2; 7 nucleotides line up with TRBD1. Here the CDR3 DNA reads TGCGCCAGCAGCCCAAGGGGGCAAGACTATGGCTACACCTTC. This codes for CASSPRGQDYGYTF.